This TCR beta chain was captured in a study of regulatory T cells in long-lasting Graves disease. Overall study findings and caveats: Between persistent patients, about 2,800 public clonotypes were shared, exceeding the 966 shared between new patients.

The authors built TCR beta libraries using iRepertoire HTBI primers and Arm-PCR of CDR3 regions. TCRdb ran MiXCR on the multiplex PCR reads and lists one entry per CDR3 protein. The sample consists of approximately 350,000 distinct CDR3 sequences, approximately 16% of them appearing once. This CDR3 contains 16 residues. Unmatched junction bases numbered 9, after V lost 3 bases and J lost 6 bases. Time point noted: newly diagnosed GD, antithyroid drugs for less than 3 months. RNA extracted from PBMCs served as the sequencing template. In its sample, this clonotype was seen many times. Its antigen remains unidentified. These data also formed part of another study, on T cells in Graves' hyperthyroidism and ophthalmopathy.

The receptor was isolated from a man aged 35 to 55 with Graves disease. The rearrangement uses TRBV12-3 or TRBV12-4 and TRBJ2-3; 10 positions match TRBD2. The sample was peripheral blood mononuclear cells (PBMCs), taken at new diagnosis, from a patient treated with antithyroid drugs. The DNA for the CDR3 is TGTGCCAGCAGTTTGGTCAGCGGGGGGGTGGCGGATACGCAGTATTTT. Translated, it gives CASSLVSGGVADTQYF.